Given below is one TCR beta chain in context. As yet, its antigen is unknown. The data originate from a study of T cells expressing NK-cell markers. Study-wide context: From sorted CD3+CD56+NKG2C+, CD3+CD56+NKG2C- and CD3+CD56-NKG2C+ T cells came the TCR beta repertoires.

Broader study findings: Similarly, these clonotypes led the CD3+CD56-NKG2C+ fraction as well in a few donors. Specificity for HCMV among expanded NKG2C+ T cell clones was not established.

The CDR3 sequence is 15 residues long. Germline V gene sequence: CDR1 SGDLS, CDR2 YYNGEE. TCR beta cDNA was made by 5'RACE template switching with UMIs. TCRdb reprocessed the 5' RACE reads; each CDR3 protein has one entry and no DNA is given. Its table records about 340 distinct CDR3 sequences. The chain joins TRBV9 to TRBJ1-2. The specimen sequenced was blood T cells: a sorted CD56 or NKG2C T cell subset, CD4+ or CD8+ T cells, or bulk PBMC T cells (not recorded which). This TCR came from a woman in her late teens or twenties in good health. CDR3 in amino acids: CASSVAWTAELGYTF.